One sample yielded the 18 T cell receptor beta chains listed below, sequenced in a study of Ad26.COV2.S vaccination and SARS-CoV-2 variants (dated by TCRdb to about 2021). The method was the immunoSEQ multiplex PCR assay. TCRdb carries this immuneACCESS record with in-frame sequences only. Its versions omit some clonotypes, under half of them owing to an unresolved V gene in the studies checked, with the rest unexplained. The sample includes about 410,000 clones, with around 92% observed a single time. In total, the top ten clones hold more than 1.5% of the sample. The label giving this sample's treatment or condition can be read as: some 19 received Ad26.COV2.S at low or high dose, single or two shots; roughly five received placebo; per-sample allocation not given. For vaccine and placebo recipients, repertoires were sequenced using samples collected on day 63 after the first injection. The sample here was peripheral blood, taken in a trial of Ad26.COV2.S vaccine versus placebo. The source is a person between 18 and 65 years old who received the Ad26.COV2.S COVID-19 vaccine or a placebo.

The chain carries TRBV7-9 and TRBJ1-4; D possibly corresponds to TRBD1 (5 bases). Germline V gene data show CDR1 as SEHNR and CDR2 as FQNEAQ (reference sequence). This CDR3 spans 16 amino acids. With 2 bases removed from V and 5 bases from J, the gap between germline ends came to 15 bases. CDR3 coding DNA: TGTGCCAGCAGCTTACGGGGCAGCCAACTAAATGAAAAACTGTTTTTT. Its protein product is CASSLRGSQLNEKLFF.

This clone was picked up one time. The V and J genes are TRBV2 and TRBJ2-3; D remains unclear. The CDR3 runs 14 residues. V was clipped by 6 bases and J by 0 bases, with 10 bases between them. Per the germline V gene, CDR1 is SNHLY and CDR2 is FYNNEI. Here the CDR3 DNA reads TGTGCCAGCAGCAGAGATGGGAGCACAGATACGCAGTATTTT. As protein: CASSRDGSTDTQYF.

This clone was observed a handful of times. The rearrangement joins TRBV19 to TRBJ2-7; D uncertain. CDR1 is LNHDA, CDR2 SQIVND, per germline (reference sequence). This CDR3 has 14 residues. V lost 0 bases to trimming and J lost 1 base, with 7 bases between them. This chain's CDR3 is CASSIEALSYEQYF. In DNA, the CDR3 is TGTGCCAGTAGTATAGAGGCCCTTTCCTACGAGCAGTACTTC. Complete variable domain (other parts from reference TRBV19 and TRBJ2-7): DGGITQSPKYLFRKEGQNVTLSCEQNLNHDAMYWYRQDPGQGLRLIYYSQIVNDFQKGDIAEGYSVSREKKESFPLTVTSAQKNPTAFYLCASSIEALSYEQYFGPGTRLTVT.

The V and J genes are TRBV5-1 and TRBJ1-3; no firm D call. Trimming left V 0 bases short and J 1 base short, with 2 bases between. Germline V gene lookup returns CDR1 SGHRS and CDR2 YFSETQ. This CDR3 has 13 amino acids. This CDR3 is CASSLGSGNTIYF. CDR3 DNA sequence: TGCGCCAGCAGCTTGGGTTCTGGAAACACCATATATTTT.

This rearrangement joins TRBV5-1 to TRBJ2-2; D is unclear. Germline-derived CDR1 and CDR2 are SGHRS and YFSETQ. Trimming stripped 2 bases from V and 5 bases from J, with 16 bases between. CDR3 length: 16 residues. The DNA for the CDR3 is TGCGCCAGCAGCTTAGAAATCAGTATGGTTACCGGGGAGCTGTTTTTT. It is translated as CASSLEISMVTGELFF.

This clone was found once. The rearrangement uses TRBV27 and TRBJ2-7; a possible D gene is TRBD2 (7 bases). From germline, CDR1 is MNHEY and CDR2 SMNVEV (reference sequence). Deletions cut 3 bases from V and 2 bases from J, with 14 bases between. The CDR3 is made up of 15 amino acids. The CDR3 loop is CASSLSRGAPYEQYF. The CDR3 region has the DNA TGTGCCAGCAGTTTGTCCCGGGGGGCGCCCTACGAGCAGTACTTC.

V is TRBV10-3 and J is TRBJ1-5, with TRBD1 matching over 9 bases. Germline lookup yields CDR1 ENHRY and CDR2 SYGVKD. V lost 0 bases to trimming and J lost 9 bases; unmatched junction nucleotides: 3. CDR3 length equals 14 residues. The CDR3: CAISESGQGGPQHF. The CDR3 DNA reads TGTGCCATCAGTGAGTCGGGACAGGGTGGGCCCCAGCATTTT.

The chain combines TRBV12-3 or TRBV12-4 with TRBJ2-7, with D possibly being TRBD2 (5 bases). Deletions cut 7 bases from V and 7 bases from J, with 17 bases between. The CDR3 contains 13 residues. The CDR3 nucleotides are TGTGCCAGCACCACCACCGAGCGAGGGGAGCAGTACTTC. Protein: CASTTTERGEQYF.

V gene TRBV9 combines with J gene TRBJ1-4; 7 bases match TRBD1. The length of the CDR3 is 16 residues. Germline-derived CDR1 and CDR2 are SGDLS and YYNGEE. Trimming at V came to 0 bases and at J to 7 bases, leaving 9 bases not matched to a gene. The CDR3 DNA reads TGTGCCAGCAGCGTAGACCCAGGGGGTAATCTTGAAAAACTGTTTTTT. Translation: CASSVDPGGNLEKLFF.

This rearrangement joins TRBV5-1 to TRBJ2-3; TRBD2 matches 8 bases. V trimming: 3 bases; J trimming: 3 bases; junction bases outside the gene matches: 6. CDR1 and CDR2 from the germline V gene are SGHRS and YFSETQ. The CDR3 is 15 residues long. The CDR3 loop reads CASSSRGAGTDTQYF. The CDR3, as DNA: TGCGCCAGCAGCTCGCGGGGGGCGGGAACAGATACGCAGTATTTT.

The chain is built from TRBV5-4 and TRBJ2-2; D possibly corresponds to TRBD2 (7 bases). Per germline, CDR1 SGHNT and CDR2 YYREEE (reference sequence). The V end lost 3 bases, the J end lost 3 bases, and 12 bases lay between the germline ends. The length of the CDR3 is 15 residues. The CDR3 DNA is TGTGCCAGCAGCTGGGGGGGGCCCTACACCGGGGAGCTGTTTTTT. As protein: CASSWGGPYTGELFF.

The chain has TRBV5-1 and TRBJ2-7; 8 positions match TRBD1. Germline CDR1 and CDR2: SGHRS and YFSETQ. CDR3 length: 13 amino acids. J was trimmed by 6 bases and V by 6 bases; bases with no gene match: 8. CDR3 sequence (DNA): TGCGCCAGCACTAGGACAGGGACCCTCGAGCAGTACTTC. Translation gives CASTRTGTLEQYF.

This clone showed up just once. This CDR3 reads CASSQTRGFYGYTF. The CDR3 nucleotides read TGCGCCAGCAGCCAAACTAGGGGGTTCTATGGCTACACCTTC. The gene calls are TRBV4-3 and TRBJ1-2, with D possibly being TRBD1 (6 bases). Germline V lookup: CDR1 LGHNA, CDR2 YSLEER. The CDR3 loop spans 14 amino acids. Trimming pared 2 bases from V and 4 bases from J, leaving 11 bases between.

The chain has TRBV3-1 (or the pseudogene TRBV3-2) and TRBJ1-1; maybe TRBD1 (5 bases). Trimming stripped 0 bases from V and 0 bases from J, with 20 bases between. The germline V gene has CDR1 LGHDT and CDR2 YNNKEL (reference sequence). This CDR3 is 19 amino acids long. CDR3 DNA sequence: TGTGCCAGCAGCCAAGATAACAAGACCGGGACGAACATGAACACTGAAGCTTTCTTT. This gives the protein CASSQDNKTGTNMNTEAFF.

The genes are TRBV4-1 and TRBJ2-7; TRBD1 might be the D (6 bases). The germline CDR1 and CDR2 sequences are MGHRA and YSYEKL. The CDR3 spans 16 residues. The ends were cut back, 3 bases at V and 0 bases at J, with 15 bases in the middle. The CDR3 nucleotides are TGCGCCAGCAGCCACATACTCCGGGACATCTCCTACGAGCAGTACTTC. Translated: CASSHILRDISYEQYF.

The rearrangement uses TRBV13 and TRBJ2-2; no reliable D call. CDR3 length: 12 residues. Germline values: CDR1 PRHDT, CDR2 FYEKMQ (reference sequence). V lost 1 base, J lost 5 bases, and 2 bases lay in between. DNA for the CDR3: TGTGCCAGCAGCTTAGCAACCGGGGAGCTGTTTTTT. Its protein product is CASSLATGELFF.

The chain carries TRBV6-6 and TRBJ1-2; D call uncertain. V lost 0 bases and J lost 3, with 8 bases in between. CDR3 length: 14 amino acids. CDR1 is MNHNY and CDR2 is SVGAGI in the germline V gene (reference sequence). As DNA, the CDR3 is TGTGCCAGCAGTTACTCGCCGGGCTACTATGGCTACACCTTC. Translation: CASSYSPGYYGYTF.

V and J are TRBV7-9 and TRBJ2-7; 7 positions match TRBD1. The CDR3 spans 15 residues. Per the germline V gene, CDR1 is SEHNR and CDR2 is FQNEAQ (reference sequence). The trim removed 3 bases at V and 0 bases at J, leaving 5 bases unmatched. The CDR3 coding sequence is TGTGCCAGCAGCTTTATGCAGGGGGTCTCCTACGAGCAGTACTTC. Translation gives CASSFMQGVSYEQYF.